The next 6 T cell receptor beta chains were all read from a single sample in a study of beta chain features in type 1 diabetes. Every isolated RNA sample was fully reverse transcribed, so sequencing captured expressed TCRB transcripts. Produced via immunoSEQ multiplex PCR; TCRdb's table is partial and in-frame only. The repertoire holds roughly 60,000 clones, with around 63% as singletons. The material sequenced was Tregs from blood. The receptors were sampled from a young woman in good health.

As regards this clone: Other DNA sequences within the sample encode an identical CDR3. This chain uses TRBV5-6 with TRBJ2-3, with TRBD2 identical over 9 bases. Germline V gene lookup returns CDR1 SGHDT and CDR2 YYEEEE. This CDR3 is built from 16 residues. The J segment lost 0 bases and the V segment lost 3 bases, leaving 5 bases of the junction unmatched. CDR3 bases: TGTGCCAGCAGCTACTTAGCGGGGGCCAGCACAGATACGCAGTATTTT. It specifies CASSYLAGASTDTQYF.

By sample share, this clone is medium-sized (0.01 to 0.1%). V gene TRBV25-1 combines with J gene TRBJ1-5; 8 bases are shared with TRBD1. V gave up 6 bases and J gave up 3 bases; unmatched junction bases: 1. The CDR3 extends over 13 amino acids. Germline loops: CDR1 MGHDK, CDR2 SYGVNS. CDR3 bases: TGTGCCAGCAGGGGACAGGTCAATCAGCCCCAGCATTTT. Translated: CASRGQVNQPQHF.

The chain links TRBV6-5 to TRBJ2-5, with D perhaps matching TRBD2 (7 bases). The CDR3 runs 15 residues. Germline CDR1 is MNHEY and CDR2 is SVGAGI. V was pared by 6 bases and J by 5 bases, with 19 bases between. CDR3 loop: CASRTLRGGRETQYF. As DNA, the CDR3 is TGTGCCAGCAGAACCCTAAGGGGGGGCCGTGAGACCCAGTACTTC.

The genes are TRBV27 and TRBJ2-3; D not resolved. The CDR3 spans 13 residues. CDR1 is MNHEY, CDR2 SMNVEV, per germline (reference sequence). The V gene lost 7 bases and the J gene lost 10 bases, with 18 bases spanning the gap. DNA of the CDR3: TGTGCCAGCAAGGAGTCAGCAAGTACTCCGCAGTATTTT. This codes for CASKESASTPQYF.

The genes are TRBV5-6 and TRBJ2-2; 7 bases are a match to TRBD1. V dropped 1 base and J dropped 6; count of bases not matched to a gene: 12. The CDR3 loop spans 17 amino acids. Germline values: CDR1 SGHDT, CDR2 YYEEEE. The DNA for the CDR3 is TGTGCCAGCAGCTTGCTACAGGGGAGTTTTGGGGCCGGGGAGCTGTTTTTT. It encodes CASSLLQGSFGAGELFF.

This chain joins TRBV6-5 and TRBJ2-7; TRBD2 matches at 8 bases. V was clipped by 0 bases and J by 2 bases; unmatched bases: 6. CDR1 and CDR2 (germline): MNHEY, SVGAGI. The CDR3 is made up of 16 amino acids. CDR3 residues: CASSYSAAGGTYEQYF. In nucleotides, the CDR3 is TGTGCCAGCAGTTACTCGGCTGCGGGGGGAACCTACGAGCAGTACTTC.